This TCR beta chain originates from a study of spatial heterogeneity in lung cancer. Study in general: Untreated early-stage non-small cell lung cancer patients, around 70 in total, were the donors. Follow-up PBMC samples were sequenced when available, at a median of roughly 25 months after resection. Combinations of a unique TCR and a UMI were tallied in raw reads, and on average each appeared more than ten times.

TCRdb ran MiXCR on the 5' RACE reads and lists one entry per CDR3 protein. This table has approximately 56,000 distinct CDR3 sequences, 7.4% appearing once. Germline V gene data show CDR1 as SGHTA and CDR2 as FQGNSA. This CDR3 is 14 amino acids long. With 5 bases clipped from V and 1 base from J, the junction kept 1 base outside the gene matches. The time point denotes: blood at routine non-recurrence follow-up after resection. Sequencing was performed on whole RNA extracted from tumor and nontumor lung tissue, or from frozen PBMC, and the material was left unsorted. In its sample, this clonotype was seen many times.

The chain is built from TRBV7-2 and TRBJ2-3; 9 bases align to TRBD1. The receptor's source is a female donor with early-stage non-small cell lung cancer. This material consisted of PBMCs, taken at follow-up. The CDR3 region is CASSRDRGTDTQYF. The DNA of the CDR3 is TGTGCCAGCAGCCGGGACAGGGGCACAGATACGCAGTATTTT.